The 28 T cell receptor beta chains given below trace back to one sample, sequenced in a study of shared clonotypes between healthy human individuals. The protocol was immunoSEQ multiplex PCR, while the TCRdb copy is restricted to in-frame clones and leaves out a portion. The sample shows 400,000 to 500,000 clones, around 80% of them seen only once. The specimen was PBMCs. These receptors were taken from a woman aged 40 to 55 in good health. Some clones in this sample may be carry-over from other donors' samples.

Points on this clone: A read error may be the cause here, since a much bigger clone is one base away. The same CDR3 arises from other DNA sequences in this sample as well. This chain connects TRBV28 to TRBJ2-7; TRBD2 agrees at 9 bases. J lost 3 bases, V lost 5 bases, and 8 bases had no gene match. Germline loops: CDR1 MDHEN, CDR2 SYDVKM. This CDR3 region has 15 residues. CDR3 in amino acids: CASSGLAGGRYEQYF. The CDR3 bases are TGTGCCAGCAGTGGACTGGCGGGAGGGCGCTACGAGCAGTACTTC.

Concerning this clone itself: The final CDR3 position lacks the conserved phenylalanine or tryptophan, pointing to a likely read error. The genes are TRBV2 and TRBJ1-1, with 7 bases aligning to TRBD1. The CDR3 runs 14 residues. Losses at the gene ends were 6 bases for V and 1 base for J; bases not matched to a gene: 5. Germline-derived CDR1 and CDR2 are SNHLY and FYNNEI. In nucleotides, the CDR3 is TGTGCCAGCAGGGCCAGGACAGGGAACACTGAAGCTTTCTCT. Translating it yields CASRARTGNTEAFS.

The chain links TRBV7-2 to TRBJ2-2; 10 nucleotides align to TRBD2. Germline lookup yields CDR1 SGHTA and CDR2 FQGNSA. Trimming took 7 bases from V and 1 from J; bases not matched to a gene: 3. The CDR3 runs to 15 residues. CDR3 residues: CASNIAGGNTGELFF. The CDR3 nucleotides read TGTGCCAGCAACATAGCGGGAGGGAACACCGGGGAGCTGTTTTTT.

The chain couples TRBV6-5 to TRBJ1-1; 8 positions agree with TRBD1. Germline V gives CDR1 MNHEY, CDR2 SVGAGI. This CDR3 has 12 amino acids. The ends lost 2 bases at V and 11 bases at J; junction bases unmatched: 4. CDR3 region: CASSYATGEAFF. DNA for the CDR3: TGTGCCAGCAGTTACGCGACAGGGGAGGCTTTCTTT.

This chain uses TRBV28 with TRBJ2-7; 13 positions match TRBD2. Losses at the gene ends were 6 bases for V and 0 bases for J; bases not matched to a gene: 11. The CDR3 totals 18 residues. Germline V gene sequence: CDR1 MDHEN, CDR2 SYDVKM. The CDR3 here is CASRSTSGRTLSSYEQYF. DNA for the CDR3: TGTGCCAGCAGGTCGACTAGCGGGAGGACCCTTAGCTCCTACGAGCAGTACTTC.

The V gene is TRBV5-1, the J gene TRBJ2-1, with 10 positions matching TRBD2. Germline CDR1 SGHRS, CDR2 YFSETQ. Trimming cost V 6 bases and J 4 bases; bases outside gene matches: 10. The CDR3 spans 16 residues. This chain's CDR3 is CASTERTSGTYNEQFF. The CDR3 nucleotides read TGCGCCAGCACCGAACGTACTAGCGGGACGTACAATGAGCAGTTCTTC.

This clone was counted once. Distinct nucleotide sequences in the sample also encode this CDR3. The chain joins TRBV28 to TRBJ2-3; 12 bases match TRBD2. Trimming at V came to 5 bases and at J to 4 bases, leaving 4 bases not matched to a gene. Per germline, CDR1 MDHEN and CDR2 SYDVKM. The CDR3 has 15 residues. CDR3 amino acids: CASSTLAGGADTQYF. The DNA for the CDR3 is TGTGCCAGCAGTACTCTAGCGGGAGGGGCAGATACGCAGTATTTT.

The chain uses TRBV9 and TRBJ2-1; 11 bases align to TRBD2. CDR3 length: 15 amino acids. After removal of 6 bases from V and 5 bases from J, the junction contained 7 bases not matched to a gene. Germline V gene data show CDR1 as SGDLS and CDR2 as YYNGEE. The CDR3 sequence is CASTRPGLADNEQFF. The CDR3 nucleotides are TGTGCCAGCACACGACCGGGACTAGCGGACAATGAGCAGTTCTTC.

This clone was detected once. This chain links TRBV15 with TRBJ2-1, with D possibly TRBD2 on 5 matching bases. The CDR3 is made up of 16 amino acids. The V gene's germline CDR1 is LNHNV and CDR2 YYDKDF (reference sequence). Trimming took 1 base from V and 4 from J, leaving 14 bases between them. CDR3 DNA sequence: TGTGCCACCAGCAGAGGCGGTTCTGGCGGGTACAATGAGCAGTTCTTC. Amino acid sequence: CATSRGGSGGYNEQFF.

This clone was recorded once. The chain links TRBV11-2 to TRBJ2-7; D is undetermined. Per the germline V gene, CDR1 is SGHAT and CDR2 is FQNNGV. The CDR3 contains 15 residues. V lost 5 bases, J lost 6 bases, and 20 bases lay in between. The chain's CDR3 is CASSPSGTEGSEQYF. The CDR3 DNA is TGTGCCAGCAGCCCCAGTGGTACCGAAGGTTCCGAGCAGTACTTC.

The chain links TRBV10-3 to TRBJ1-3; TRBD1 aligns across 8 bases. Germline V lookup: CDR1 ENHRY, CDR2 SYGVKD. CDR3 size: 15 residues. V lost 6 bases to trimming and J lost 4 bases; unmatched junction nucleotides: 8. CDR3 DNA sequence: TGTGCCATCAGAGCACAGGGGGTATCCGGAAACACCATATATTTT. The encoded protein is CAIRAQGVSGNTIYF.

This rearrangement joins TRBV2 to TRBJ1-1; no clear D. Looked up from germline, CDR1 is SNHLY and CDR2 is FYNNEI. V lost 6 bases to trimming and J lost 11 bases, with 13 bases between them. The CDR3 extends over 11 amino acids. The CDR3 is CASRADFFAFF. For the CDR3, the DNA is TGTGCCAGCAGAGCGGACTTTTTCGCTTTCTTT.

The sample holds one count of this clone. One end of the junction varies from germline; a read error may be responsible. The rearrangement links TRBV7-7 to TRBJ2-3; the D call may be TRBD1 or TRBD2 (5 bases each). Germline CDR1 is SSHAT and CDR2 is FNYEAQ (reference sequence). This CDR3 comprises 17 residues. CDR3 loop: CASSPLGAAISTDTQYF. CDR3 DNA sequence: TGTGCTAGCAGCCCCCTCGGGGCGGCGATAAGCACAGATACGCAGTATTTT.

V and J are TRBV30 and TRBJ2-7; 7 bases fit TRBD2. Germline-derived CDR1 and CDR2 are GTSNPN and SVGIG (reference sequence). Trimming at V came to 5 bases and at J to 7 bases, leaving 14 bases not matched to a gene. The CDR3 runs 14 residues. As DNA, the CDR3 is TGTGCCTGGTCGCTAGGCGGCGGGAGTTGGGAGCAGTACTTC. It is translated as CAWSLGGGSWEQYF.

The chain joins TRBV6-1 to TRBJ2-1; D is perhaps TRBD1 or TRBD2 (5 bases each). Trimming left V 3 bases short and J 15 bases short, with 15 bases between. The CDR3 consists of 12 residues. Germline V gene sequence: CDR1 MNHNS, CDR2 SASEGT. For the CDR3, the DNA is TGTGCCAGCAGTGACGGGGCATGGTTCCCGTTCTTC. It is translated as CASSDGAWFPFF.

The genes are TRBV5-4 and TRBJ2-1; TRBD2 aligns across 7 bases. The germline CDR1 and CDR2 sequences are SGHNT and YYREEE (reference sequence). Germline trimming cut 5 bases from V and 5 bases from J; bases unmatched to any gene: 7. The CDR3 consists of 14 residues. CDR3 DNA sequence: TGTGCCAGCAGTCATGGGACTAACAACAATGAGCAGTTCTTC. Protein product: CASSHGTNNNEQFF.

The J gene is TRBJ2-7, the V gene TRBV5-5; 15 nucleotides line up with TRBD2. From germline, CDR1 is SGHKS and CDR2 YYEKEE (reference sequence). The CDR3 length is 15 residues. The V segment lost 4 bases and the J segment 6 bases; nucleotides outside the gene matches: 5. CDR3 loop: CASSPRTSGRGEQYF. Written as DNA, the CDR3 is TGTGCCAGCAGCCCAAGGACTAGCGGGAGGGGCGAGCAGTACTTC.

This clone was recorded a few times. The rearrangement joins TRBV20-1 to TRBJ1-2; D uncertain. Germline V CDR1 and CDR2: DFQATT, SNEGSKA (reference sequence). The ends were cut back, 6 bases at V and 3 bases at J, with 8 bases in the middle. CDR3 length equals 11 residues. The CDR3 sequence: CSAFWDYGYTF. The CDR3 region has the DNA TGCAGTGCGTTCTGGGACTATGGCTACACCTTC.

This chain connects TRBV28 to TRBJ1-2, with D hard to call. This CDR3 spans 13 amino acids. V lost 7 bases and J 7 bases, leaving 16 bases between the germline ends. Germline V lookup: CDR1 MDHEN, CDR2 SYDVKM. The CDR3 DNA reads as TGTGCCAGCACTCCCGGCGGGCACGGTGGCTACACCTTC. Its protein is CASTPGGHGGYTF.

The chain combines TRBV27 with TRBJ2-1, with 9 nucleotides matching TRBD2. The CDR3 loop spans 16 amino acids. The ends lost 1 base at V and 3 bases at J; junction bases unmatched: 4. The germline V gene has CDR1 MNHEY and CDR2 SMNVEV (reference sequence). The CDR3 is CASSLLGLANYNEQFF. CDR3 DNA: TGTGCCAGCAGTTTATTGGGACTAGCAAACTACAATGAGCAGTTCTTC.

The V gene is TRBV29-1, the J gene TRBJ2-5; 11 bases map to TRBD1. J gave up 9 bases and V 3 bases, and 9 bases lay outside the gene matches. CDR1 and CDR2 from the germline V gene are SQVTM and ANQGSEA. This CDR3 spans 14 amino acids. CDR3 sequence (DNA): TGCAGCGTTGATGGGACAGGGGGGTTCGAGGCCCAGTACTTC. It specifies CSVDGTGGFEAQYF.

DNA of the CDR3: TGTGCCAGCACCCCACCCGGCGACAGAGGTGGCGAGCAGTACTTC. It yields the protein CASTPPGDRGGEQYF. The chain joins TRBV28 to TRBJ2-7; maybe TRBD1 (5 bases). V lost 7 bases, J lost 6 bases, and 22 bases lay in between. Germline loops: CDR1 MDHEN, CDR2 SYDVKM. The CDR3 length is 15 residues.

This clone was detected ten times or more. The chain has TRBV5-4 and TRBJ1-3, with 7 bases matching TRBD1. The CDR3 is 15 amino acids. The V and J ends lost 0 bases and 0 bases, in that order; junction bases with no gene match: 0. Germline V gene sequence: CDR1 SGHNT, CDR2 YYREEE (reference sequence). CDR3 nucleotides: TGTGCCAGCAGCTTGGCAGGGGGCTCTGGAAACACCATATATTTT. Amino acids: CASSLAGGSGNTIYF. The complete variable domain, with remaining parts taken from reference TRBV5-4 and TRBJ1-3, reads ETGVTQSPTHLIKTRGQQVTLRCSSQSGHNTVSWYQQALGQGPQFIFQYYREEENGRGNFPPRFSGLQFPNYSSELNVNALELDDSALYLCASSLAGGSGNTIYFGEGSWLTVV.

A note on this clone: It is likely a read error: a sequence one base away is far more abundant. In the same sample, other DNA sequences code for this CDR3. The gene calls are TRBV7-9 and TRBJ2-4; D is undetermined. The CDR3 covers 16 residues. V was clipped by 1 base and J by 0 bases, with 10 bases between them. Per germline, CDR1 SEHNR and CDR2 FQNEAQ (reference sequence). The CDR3 is CASSLGAGLAKNIQYF. The CDR3 nucleotides read TGTGCCAGCAGCTTAGGGGCAGGCCTAGCCAAAAACATTCAGTACTTC. The variable domain in full, with the rest retrieved from reference TRBV7-9 and TRBJ2-4, is DTGVSQNPRHKITKRGQNVTFRCDPISEHNRLYWYRQTLGQGPEFLTYFQNEAQLEKSRLLSDRFSAERPKGSFSTLEIQRTEQGDSAMYLCASSLGAGLAKNIQYFGAGTRLSVL.

This clone was recorded only once. The V call is TRBV30, the J call TRBJ2-3; either TRBD1 or TRBD2 may fit D (5 bases each). Trimming took 1 base from V and 4 from J, leaving 12 bases between them. This CDR3 is built from 14 residues. Per the germline V gene, CDR1 is GTSNPN and CDR2 is SVGIG (reference sequence). CDR3 region: CAWSDGTPPDTQYF. The CDR3, as DNA: TGTGCCTGGAGTGACGGGACCCCTCCAGATACGCAGTATTTT. Full variable domain (outside the CDR3, taken from reference TRBV30 and TRBJ2-3): SQTIHQWPATLVQPVGSPLSLECTVEGTSNPNLYWYRQAAGRGLQLLFYSVGIGQISSEVPQNLSASRPQDRQFILSSKKLLLSDSGFYLCAWSDGTPPDTQYFGPGTRLTVL.

The chain couples TRBV1 to TRBJ1-2. TRBV1 is noted as a pseudogene. CDR3 length: 16 residues. The chain's CDR3 is CTSRGLSVRKTYGYTF. CDR3 in DNA: TGCACCAGCAGGGGTTTAAGTGTGCGAAAGACCTATGGCTACACCTTC.

The chain uses TRBV2 and TRBJ2-7; 16 bases fit TRBD2. This CDR3 has 14 residues. V shed 3 bases and J 9 bases; nucleotides not matched to a gene: 2. Germline lookup yields CDR1 SNHLY and CDR2 FYNNEI. CDR3 bases: TGTGCCAGCAGTGAGGGACTAGCGGGAGGGGTGCAGTACTTC. Translating it yields CASSEGLAGGVQYF. Full variable domain (missing parts from reference TRBV2 and TRBJ2-7): EPEVTQTPSHQVTQMGQEVILRCVPISNHLYFYWYRQILGQKVEFLVSFYNNEISEKSEIFDDQFSVERPDGSNFTLKIRSTKLEDSAMYFCASSEGLAGGVQYFGPGTRLTVT.

The rearrangement uses TRBV28 and TRBJ1-1; D remains ambiguous. Trimming took off 8 bases at V and 5 bases at J, with 18 bases between the two ends. The germline gives CDR1 MDHEN, CDR2 SYDVKM. The CDR3 contains 14 residues. The CDR3 DNA sequence: TGTGCCAGCGCTGGGCCCCCGGTAGGGACTGAAGCTTTCTTT. Residues: CASAGPPVGTEAFF. Full variable domain (missing parts from reference TRBV28 and TRBJ1-1): DVKVTQSSRYLVKRTGEKVFLECVQDMDHENMFWYRQDPGLGLRLIYFSYDVKMKEKGDIPEGYSVSREKKERFSLILESASTNQTSMYLCASAGPPVGTEAFFGQGTRLTVV.